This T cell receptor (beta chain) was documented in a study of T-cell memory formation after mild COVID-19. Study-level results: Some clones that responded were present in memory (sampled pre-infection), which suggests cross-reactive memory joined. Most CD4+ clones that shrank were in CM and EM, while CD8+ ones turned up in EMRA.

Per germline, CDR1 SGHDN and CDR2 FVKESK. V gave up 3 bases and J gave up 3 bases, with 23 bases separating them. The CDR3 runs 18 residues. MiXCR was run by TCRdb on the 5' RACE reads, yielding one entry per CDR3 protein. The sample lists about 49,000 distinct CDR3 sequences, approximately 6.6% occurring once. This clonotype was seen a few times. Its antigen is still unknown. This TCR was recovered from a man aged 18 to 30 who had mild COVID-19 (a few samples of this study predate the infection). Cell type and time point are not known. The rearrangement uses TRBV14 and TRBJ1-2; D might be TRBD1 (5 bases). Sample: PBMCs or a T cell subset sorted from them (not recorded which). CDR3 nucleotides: TGTGCCAGCAGCCAGATCCGGGACGGGAAGAGATGGGACTATGGCTACACCTTC. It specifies CASSQIRDGKRWDYGYTF.